This is a list of T cell receptor beta chains from one sample in a study of CD8+CD57+ T cells in acquired aplastic anemia. TCRdb re-called the reads with MiXCR, one entry per CDR3 protein. Of about 190,000 distinct CDR3 sequences in the sample, roughly 56% were seen once. The sample was sorted CD4+, CD8+, or CD8+CD57+ T cells (not recorded which) from PBMCs. The receptors derive from a human donor in good health, serving as a control. Both conserved end residues are part of each CDR3. The D gene is left open where the match is weak.

D,V,J,CDR3
NA,TRBV10-2,TRBJ2-3,CASSSGAPLPGEADTQYF
TRBD2,TRBV7-2,TRBJ2-7,CASSSMASSGVYEQYF
NA,TRBV9,TRBJ1-1,CASSVTSLNTEAFF
NA,TRBV5-1,TRBJ1-2,CASSLGSGYGYTF
NA,TRBV15,TRBJ1-1,CATSRATGPTNTEAFF
NA,TRBV20-1,TRBJ2-1,CSAMVGGYEQFF
TRBD1,TRBV30,TRBJ2-7,CAWSVRGDRGSYEQYF
TRBD1,TRBV15,TRBJ2-3,CATSRQISGGPADTQYF
NA,TRBV19,TRBJ1-5,CASSISGGNQPQHF
TRBD2,TRBV11-1,TRBJ2-7,CASSTLAGGYEQYF
TRBD1,TRBV6-1,TRBJ1-1,CASSLTGNIEAFF
TRBD2,TRBV5-1,TRBJ2-3,CASSLSGGENTQYF
TRBD1,TRBV5-1,TRBJ2-7,CASSSAQTGGHEQYF
NA,TRBV7-3,TRBJ2-5,CASSLMGETQYF
TRBD1,TRBV20-1,TRBJ1-6,CSAGTVSYNSPLHF
NA,TRBV7-8,TRBJ2-7,CASSPHGLLSSYEQYF
NA,TRBV5-1,TRBJ2-5,CASRRASGTGSETQYF
TRBD1,TRBV6-5,TRBJ1-2,CASSYEDRGLNGYTF
TRBD1,TRBV20-1,TRBJ1-1,CSARGTGQTEAFF
TRBD2,TRBV20-1,TRBJ2-7,CSASLLLAGGHQYF
NA,TRBV19,NA,CASSIRVAASEQYF
NA,TRBV20-1,TRBJ1-5,CSVGGRVDQPQHF
TRBD2,TRBV29-1,TRBJ2-1,CSVRLAGGGYNEQFF
NA,TRBV11-2,TRBJ1-5,CASSFPGVDQPQHF
NA,TRBV7-9,TRBJ1-6,CASTPGESNSPLHF
NA,TRBV4-2,TRBJ2-7,CASKPGVAPLYEQYF
NA,TRBV6-2/TRBV6-3,TRBJ2-1,CASSPNQTPEQFF
NA,TRBV7-6,TRBJ2-7,CASSPNPGTYYEQYF
NA,TRBV12-3/TRBV12-4,TRBJ2-7,CASSPGSGPYEQYF
NA,TRBV19,TRBJ2-7,CASSMGPSYEQYF
TRBD1,TRBV10-3,TRBJ1-5,CAISDPQGGQPQHF
TRBD1,TRBV7-3,TRBJ2-7,CATQEPGQGHYEQYF
NA,TRBV10-2,TRBJ2-3,CASRVGTDTQYF
TRBD2,TRBV7-2,TRBJ2-7,CASSPRTSGIYEQYF
NA,TRBV7-6,TRBJ2-7,CASSLSPGVYEQYF
NA,TRBV20-1,TRBJ1-2,CRGVGGGYGYTF
TRBD1,TRBV27,TRBJ1-2,CASSPGQGTYGYTF
NA,TRBV7-7,TRBJ2-7,CASSLDTNYEQYF
TRBD1,TRBV6-6,TRBJ2-1,CASSYSRPGTGSYNEQFF
TRBD1,TRBV6-1,TRBJ1-5,CASHRGGNQPQHF
NA,TRBV7-2,TRBJ2-3,CASSTPRGRGTDTQYF
TRBD1,TRBV27,TRBJ1-5,CASSLSRTGEGNQPQHF
NA,TRBV19,TRBJ2-4,CAGSIGGDRENIQYF
NA,TRBV10-3,TRBJ1-6,CAISYVQKDLRNSPLHF
NA,TRBV7-9,TRBJ2-1,CASSPDKNEQFF
TRBD1,TRBV28,TRBJ1-4,CASSSRLRRGGNEKLFF
NA,TRBV20-1,TRBJ2-3,CSASSIPGPDTQYF
TRBD1,TRBV25-1,TRBJ1-1,CASSAPRGQGGTEAFF
NA,TRBV10-3,TRBJ2-1,CAISLSLGSFHEQFF
TRBD1,TRBV10-3,TRBJ2-1,CAISELGQDGEQFF
NA,TRBV7-2,TRBJ1-1,CASGRSVTEAFF